Below, one T cell receptor beta chain is given with its context. Its antigen is unknown. Base qualities are missing; no much larger clone stands one base away. Libraries were built with the immunoSEQ multiplex PCR assay. The multiplex PCR relied on a mix of 60 forward primers for TCR Vbeta segments and 13 reverse primers for TCR Jbeta segments. The CDR3 region of rearranged TCR beta genes was amplified from genomic DNA with a multiplex PCR assay. The amplified TCR beta libraries were sequenced on the Illumina HiSeq System as 87-base-pair reads. On the study's bioinformatics: In a later analysis, tens of millions of unique TCR beta chains were counted across the 500 to 850 repertoires, and roughly 10 million of these chains were shared by at least two donors. Raw reads were error-corrected and collapsed into unique sequences with a nearest-neighbor algorithm that merged closely related sequences to remove PCR and sequencing errors. To assign V, D and J gene segments, CDR3 sequences were aligned to IMGT reference sequences. For a sequence to be retained, a match of at least six nucleotides was required to both a V gene segment and a J gene segment. Rearrangements were called productive when the CDR3 lacked stop codons and stayed in frame with V and J; all others were non-productive. CDR3 was defined according to IMGT convention as the region running from the second conserved V-encoded cysteine to the conserved J-encoded phenylalanine. In an earlier analysis of more than 550 of the donors, sequences lacking an unambiguous match to a single V gene segment were excluded. In an earlier analysis of around 590 of the donors, a V segment was called functional when productive rearrangements were above 56.7%, and segregating when the standard deviation between donors exceeded 5%. A statistical classification framework was built to diagnose cytomegalovirus status from the catalog of TCR beta chain sequences. A later analysis assigned V and J genes by comparing TCR nucleotide sequences with IMGT/GENE-DB human TR gene sequences. The TCRdist pipeline was used in a later analysis to assign CDR3 sequences and most-parsimonious VDJ recombination scenarios. A later analysis defined each TCR beta chain by its CDR3 amino acid sequence plus V-gene family, and excluded reads lacking a unique V-gene family. As a way to deal with suspected cross-contamination and a sequencing artifact, a later analysis dropped nearly 600 nucleotide sequences that were highly shared and had low generation probability. For each public chain, a later analysis derived a clonal expansion index from normalized ranks of inferred template counts within each repertoire. Generation probabilities in a later analysis came from a VDJ recombination model fitted to out-of-frame rearrangements, and those results were checked against IGoR. Hypergeometric tests were used in a later analysis to score TCR-TCR, TCR-HLA and TCR-CMV co-occurrence, with a repertoire-size bias correction applied to the TCR pairs. A later analysis estimated false discovery rates by permuting HLA or CMV assignments 20 times. In a later analysis, co-occurring TCRs were grouped using DBSCAN, with TCRdist sequence similarity added in when clustering inside HLA-allele-positive subsets. For co-occurrence clustering, repertoires with fewer than 30,000 or more than 120,000 public chains were excluded, along with about five repertoires with anomalous nucleotide sharing. Entries here come from immuneACCESS through TCRdb and include only in-frame sequences with V and J called. Some clones fail to appear in such tables; in the studies checked, an unresolved V gene covers under half of the shortfall, and the cause of the remainder is unknown. V, J and clone size derive from that table, while D and trimming were established from the DNA sequence. The sample table holds 130,000 or so clones, of which roughly four fifths were seen once. Clones ranked in the top ten supply about 3.4% of the sample.

The cohort consisted of some 730 healthy bone marrow donors. At the time of sampling, every cohort member was nominally healthy, though immune exposures that went unrecorded were likely present. The donor was CMV seropositive and was included in the group of approximately 300 seropositive cohort members. A peripheral blood sample was collected from each donor, and TCR beta sequencing was performed on peripheral blood mononuclear cells. Genomic DNA extraction from the blood cell samples was performed with the Qiagen DNeasy Blood Extraction Kit. The data derive from a study of cytomegalovirus exposure and HLA in healthy donors (TCRdb year 2017). Regarding the complete study: An earlier analysis of 587 of the donors reported approximately 260 Gb of sequence data and around 100 million unique TCR beta sequences obtained from about 179 million T cells. HLA typing included class I and class II loci at four-digit resolution. In addition to the first cohort of 666 subjects, a separate validation cohort of over 90 different subjects was used. In the later analysis, no new phenotypic data were used to find candidate immune exposures; instead, reliance was placed on TCR beta sequences and their occurrence across donors. To decide whether each TCR beta V gene segment behaved as functional or pseudogenic, an earlier analysis of fewer than 750 of the donors relied on high-throughput TCR beta sequencing. High-throughput TCR immunosequencing, statistical association of individual TCRs with disease status, and machine learning were combined to predict cytomegalovirus infection status. The T cell repertoires of 666 subjects were profiled by immunosequencing and related to cytomegalovirus serostatus. Across about 370 genotyped donors of the cohort, an average of approximately 240,000 unique TCR beta nucleotide sequences per donor were sequenced, and roughly 20% of those sequences were non-productive. A later genetic analysis used genome-wide SNP genotypes for about 65% of the 666 donors, treating that subset as a discovery cohort. To study patterns of TCR occurrence, a later analysis re-analyzed previously published TCR beta repertoires from 550 to 800 donors and added high-resolution HLA genotyping. About five DR-DQ haplotypes were handled as single units for association and clustering, since linkage in the cohort was strong. The genetic ancestry cluster associated with self-reported Caucasian donors included about 84% of the approximately 430 genotyped donors. Donor age, sex, ethnicity and CMV serostatus were compiled alongside the repertoire data. The study aimed to test whether cataloging public T cell receptors could reveal signatures of past pathogen exposure. All discovery cohort repertoires had been generated using a single sequencing platform. Approximately 310 gigabases of sequencing data and tens of millions of unique TCR sequences were included in an early release covering about 700 HLA-typed donors. The number of donors typed differed by locus, with roughly 629-640 for A, B, C, DRB1 and DQB1, roughly 520 for DQA1, over 600 for DPA1, and around 430 for DPB1. General findings and caveats noted by the study authors: Across donors, most TCR sequences were observed very rarely, whereas some public TCRs were present in many individuals. This cohort had only TCR beta chains sequenced, and the lack of alpha or paired-chain data limited which features could be detected. The sequencing pipeline was judged likely to have produced a cluster of highly shared sequence variants as a technical artifact. When HLA alleles, especially DR and DQ, strongly co-occurred, TCR associations were difficult to assign to individual alleles. In a later genetic analysis, fewer N-insertions in productive TCRs were reported among donors in an Asian-associated ancestry cluster than the approximately 670-donor mean. An earlier analysis of 587 of the donors showed that most TCR beta V segments appeared in productive rearrangements either about 87% or about 30% of the time, which broadly matched IMGT annotations. According to a later analysis, parvovirus B19, influenza, CMV and Epstein-Barr virus appeared linked to several top co-occurrence clusters. Most CMV-associated TCR beta chains appeared to be HLA-restricted in a later analysis, and the HLA associations seemed to be driven largely by CMV exposure. CMV serostatus was the only immune exposure information available for the cohort. A further reported finding was that TCR beta sequences accurately predicted the HLA-A and HLA-B alleles for most subjects in the first cohort. Because HLA typing was unavailable for some donors at each locus, only the typed subset was used in association tests. An association between a missense DCLRE1C variant and V-gene and J-gene trimming of TCR beta chains was found in a later genetic analysis and replicated in an independent cohort. Cytomegalovirus status was reported to be diagnosed by the classifier with high specificity and sensitivity in both the original and validation cohorts. Because the 87-base-pair reads could not distinguish some IMGT-functional V segments, including TRBV6-2 and TRBV6-3, those segments were excluded. Linkage disequilibrium might explain the correlated functional status among segregating V segments, but an unknown experimental factor could not be excluded. In a later analysis, HLA-associated TCR beta chains were found to be more clonally expanded and to have lower generation probabilities than equally common non-associated chains. A later analysis found that TCR association rates varied across HLA loci, with DRB1 alleles showing the most associated TCRs and HLA-C alleles the fewest. According to the authors, the approach could potentially be generalized to other disease states and immunological phenotypes. At a false discovery rate of 0.05, a later analysis linked 15,000 to 20,000 TCR beta sequences to specific HLA alleles. In vitro tests confirmed that a few of the cytomegalovirus-associated TCR beta chains recognize cytomegalovirus antigens. Because counts were too low, some 17 rarely observed V segments, including chromosome 9 orphons, were excluded from the earlier analysis of several hundred of the donors. The study listed 150 to 200 TCR beta chains as associated with cytomegalovirus. Presence/absence analyses assumed roughly uniform sequencing depth across donors, an assumption that may not hold.

In the germline V gene, CDR1 corresponds to SQVTM and CDR2 to ANQGSEA. Including the terminal cysteine and phenylalanine, the CDR3 comprises 14 residues. The entry retains the CDR3 DNA only, 42 bases that are in frame from base 1. Clipping removes 5 bases from V and 2 bases from J, with 7 as the unmatched junction base count. Sample: PBMCs. The chain uses TRBV29-1 and TRBJ2-5, with 8 middle bases fitting TRBD2. This TCR was recovered from a man between 18 and 29 years old in good health and CMV-seropositive. In nucleotide form, the sequence is TGCAGCGTTCGGTCCTCGGGGGGGCAAGAGACCCAGTACTTC. It specifies CSVRSSGGQETQYF.